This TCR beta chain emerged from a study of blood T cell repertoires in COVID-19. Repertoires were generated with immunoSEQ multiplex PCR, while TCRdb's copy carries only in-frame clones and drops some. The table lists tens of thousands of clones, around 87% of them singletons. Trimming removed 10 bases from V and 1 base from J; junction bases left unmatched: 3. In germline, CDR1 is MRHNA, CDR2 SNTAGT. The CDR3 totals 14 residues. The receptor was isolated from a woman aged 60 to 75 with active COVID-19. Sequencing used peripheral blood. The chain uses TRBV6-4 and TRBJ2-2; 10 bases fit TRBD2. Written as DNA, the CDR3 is TGTGCCACAAGACTAGCGGGGAACACCGGGGAGCTGTTTTTT. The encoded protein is CATRLAGNTGELFF.